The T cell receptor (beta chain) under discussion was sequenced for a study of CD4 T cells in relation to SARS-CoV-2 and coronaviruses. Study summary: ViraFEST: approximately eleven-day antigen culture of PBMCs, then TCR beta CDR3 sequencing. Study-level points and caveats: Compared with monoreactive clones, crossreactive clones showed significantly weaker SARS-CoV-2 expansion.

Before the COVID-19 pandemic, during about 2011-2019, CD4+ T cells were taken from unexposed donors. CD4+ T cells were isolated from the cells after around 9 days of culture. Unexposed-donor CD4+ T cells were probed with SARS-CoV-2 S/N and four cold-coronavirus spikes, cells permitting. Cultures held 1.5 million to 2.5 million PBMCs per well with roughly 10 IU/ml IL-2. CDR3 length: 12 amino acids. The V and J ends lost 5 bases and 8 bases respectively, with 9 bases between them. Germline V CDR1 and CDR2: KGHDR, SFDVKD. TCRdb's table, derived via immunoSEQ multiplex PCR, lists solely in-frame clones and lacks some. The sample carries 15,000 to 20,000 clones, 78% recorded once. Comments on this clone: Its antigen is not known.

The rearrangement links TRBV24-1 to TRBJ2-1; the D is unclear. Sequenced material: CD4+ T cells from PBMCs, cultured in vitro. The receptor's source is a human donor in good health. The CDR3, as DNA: TGTGCCACCAGTGCTAAGCGTGATGAGCAGTTCTTC. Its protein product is CATSAKRDEQFF.